The next 17 T cell receptor beta chains were all read from a single sample in a study of technical replicates of blood from a handful of donors. Sequencing was performed with immunoSEQ multiplex PCR; in TCRdb, only in-frame clones are kept and a portion is missing. The repertoire holds around 72,000 clones, with just over 90% as singletons. The sequencing sample was made of PBMCs. These receptors were obtained from a human donor in good health. Some clones in this sample may be carry-over from other donors' samples.

This clone has a handful of counts. V gene TRBV6-5 combines with J gene TRBJ2-7; D is possibly TRBD2 (6 bases). This CDR3 has 13 amino acids. Trimming left V 6 bases short and J 1 base short, with 10 bases between. The germline V gene encodes CDR1 MNHEY and CDR2 SVGAGI. In DNA form, the CDR3 reads TGTGCCAGCAGCGGCCGGGAGTCCTACGAGCAGTACTTC. Translated, it gives CASSGRESYEQYF.

The rearrangement links TRBV13 to TRBJ1-2; 8 bases are a match to TRBD1. This CDR3 spans 15 amino acids. CDR1 and CDR2 from the germline V gene are PRHDT and FYEKMQ (reference sequence). The V and J ends lost 3 bases and 3 bases, in that order; junction bases with no gene match: 6. The CDR3 DNA reads TGTGCCAGCAGCTTCAACAGGGGGACCTACTATGGCTACACCTTC. It codes for CASSFNRGTYYGYTF.

The chain recombines TRBV7-2 with TRBJ1-1; 8 nucleotides align to TRBD1. CDR3 length: 16 residues. V lost 6 bases and J lost 4; bases outside the gene matches: 13. The V gene's germline CDR1 is SGHTA and CDR2 FQGNSA. As DNA, the CDR3 is TGTGCCAGCAGAGAACAGGGGGGGTTGGGGTTCACTGAAGCTTTCTTT. Translated: CASREQGGLGFTEAFF.

The CDR3, as DNA: TGTGCCAGCAGTGAACTAGCGGTCTACAATGAGCAGTTCTTC. Amino acids: CASSELAVYNEQFF. The V call is TRBV2, the J call TRBJ2-1; TRBD2 agrees at 7 bases. V was pared by 2 bases and J by 3 bases, with 1 base of the junction left unmatched. Germline lookup yields CDR1 SNHLY and CDR2 FYNNEI. This CDR3 is 14 amino acids long.

V is TRBV18 and J is TRBJ2-4; TRBD1 matches at 8 bases. Trimming removed 3 bases from V and 3 bases from J; junction bases left unmatched: 10. Germline V gives CDR1 KGHSH, CDR2 LQKENI. This CDR3 has 17 amino acids. CDR3 loop: CASSPGTGGLDKNIQYF. CDR3 sequence (DNA): TGTGCCAGCTCACCCGGGACAGGAGGGCTGGACAAAAACATTCAGTACTTC.

This clone has more than one count but fewer than ten. The chain combines TRBV29-1 with TRBJ2-1; 8 positions agree with TRBD1. The V gene's germline CDR1 is SQVTM and CDR2 ANQGSEA. V lost 2 bases, J lost 7 bases, and 7 bases stayed unmatched. There are 14 residues in the CDR3. In nucleotides, the CDR3 is TGCAGCGTTGAATTCCGGGACAGGAGAAATGAGCAGTTCTTC. Translating gives CSVEFRDRRNEQFF.

The J gene is TRBJ1-5, the V gene TRBV4-3, with D unresolved. The germline gives CDR1 LGHNA, CDR2 YSLEER. The CDR3 runs 14 residues. Trimming stripped 1 base from V and 2 bases from J, with 6 bases between. DNA for the CDR3: TGCGCCAGCAGCCAAGTGCAGGGCAATCAGCCCCAGCATTTT. Its translation: CASSQVQGNQPQHF.

V and J are TRBV5-6 and TRBJ1-1; no clear D. With 4 bases removed from V and 1 base from J, the gap between germline ends came to 11 bases. Germline V gene lookup returns CDR1 SGHDT and CDR2 YYEEEE. This CDR3 spans 14 amino acids. The CDR3 nucleotides are TGTGCCAGCAGCCCCATGGGCAAGAACACTGAAGCTTTCTTT. Its protein product is CASSPMGKNTEAFF.

Notes on this clone: The same CDR3 also results from other DNA sequences found in this sample. J is TRBJ2-5 and V is TRBV30; 8 nucleotides line up with TRBD1. This CDR3 contains 13 residues. The J segment lost 4 bases and the V segment lost 1 base, leaving 2 bases of the junction unmatched. The germline gives CDR1 GTSNPN, CDR2 SVGIG (reference sequence). The CDR3 DNA reads TGTGCCTGGAGTGGCACAGGGGGAGAGACCCAGTACTTC. Translated, it gives CAWSGTGGETQYF.

Note on this clone: This sample includes further DNA sequences coding for the same CDR3. The V gene is TRBV18, the J gene TRBJ1-1; D is uncertain. This CDR3 has 14 amino acids. V shed 3 bases and J shed 2 bases, with 10 bases lying between them. In germline, CDR1 is KGHSH, CDR2 LQKENI. The CDR3 reads CASSPLEGNTEAFF. The CDR3 bases are TGTGCCAGCTCACCCTTGGAGGGTAACACTGAAGCTTTCTTT.

The table lists this clone with a few counts. The chain employs TRBV6-1 and TRBJ2-1; 9 bases align to TRBD2. J gave up 5 bases and V 8 bases, and 10 bases lay outside the gene matches. Per germline, CDR1 MNHNS and CDR2 SASEGT. This CDR3 is built from 15 residues. CDR3 in amino acids: CASRPLASGNNEQFF. In nucleotides, the CDR3 is TGTGCCAGCCGTCCCCTGGCTAGCGGGAACAATGAGCAGTTCTTC.

The chain uses TRBV10-3 and TRBJ1-6; D is possibly TRBD1 (6 bases). This CDR3 region has 13 residues. V gave up 7 bases and J gave up 8 bases, with 12 bases separating them. CDR1 and CDR2 from the germline V gene are ENHRY and SYGVKD. The CDR3: CAINPDRDSPLHF. In DNA form, the CDR3 reads TGTGCCATCAACCCGGACAGAGATTCACCCCTCCACTTT.

This sequence joins TRBV5-8 and TRBJ2-2, with 13 bases that match TRBD2. Germline CDR1 is SGHTS and CDR2 is YDEGEE. The junction had 15 bases not matched to a gene; V was cut back by 7 bases and J by 6 bases. CDR3 length: 18 amino acids. This CDR3 reads CASAPGLAGLTVPGELFF. As DNA, the CDR3 is TGTGCCAGCGCTCCGGGACTAGCGGGGCTAACGGTCCCCGGGGAGCTGTTTTTT.

Only one count was recorded for this clone. V usage is TRBV7-9 and J usage is TRBJ1-1; possible D gene TRBD1, 6 bases. Germline CDR1 and CDR2: SEHNR and FQNEAQ (reference sequence). Trimming took off 5 bases at V and 3 bases at J, with 16 bases between the two ends. The CDR3 sequence is 15 residues long. This chain's CDR3 is CASSHGGGDDTEAFF. The CDR3 nucleotides are TGTGCCAGCAGCCACGGTGGGGGCGATGACACTGAAGCTTTCTTT.

This rearrangement joins TRBV5-6 to TRBJ1-1; tentatively, D is TRBD1 (5 bases). V gave up 1 base and J gave up 0 bases, with 16 bases separating them. Germline V gives CDR1 SGHDT, CDR2 YYEEEE. The CDR3 length is 17 residues. The CDR3 loop reads CASSLRGFRGLNTEAFF. The CDR3 DNA is TGTGCCAGCAGCTTGCGGGGATTTCGGGGGTTGAACACTGAAGCTTTCTTT.

The chain employs TRBV30 and TRBJ1-3; TRBD1 is a possible D gene (5 bases). The CDR3 covers 13 residues. V was pared by 5 bases and J by 3 bases, with 11 bases between. Per the germline V gene, CDR1 is GTSNPN and CDR2 is SVGIG (reference sequence). The CDR3 sequence is CAWAKGFGNTIYF. The CDR3 nucleotides are TGTGCCTGGGCTAAGGGGTTTGGAAACACCATATATTTT.

The V and J genes are TRBV7-3 and TRBJ1-1; 8 bases agree with TRBD1. Germline loops: CDR1 SGHTA, CDR2 FQGTGA. This CDR3 has 15 residues. V lost 5 bases, J lost 5 bases, and 10 bases stayed unmatched. CDR3: CASSPRQGPRTEAFF. In DNA, the CDR3 is TGTGCCAGCAGCCCGAGACAGGGGCCTAGGACTGAAGCTTTCTTT.